The 22 T cell receptor beta chains below come from one sample, sequenced in a study of blood T cell repertoires in COVID-19. TCRdb's copy holds only in-frame clones and misses some; the assay was immunoSEQ multiplex PCR. The repertoire holds more than 110,000 clones, with roughly 73% as singletons. The material sequenced was peripheral blood. These TCRs come from a woman in her forties or fifties with active or convalescent COVID-19.

The V gene is TRBV19, the J gene TRBJ1-2; tentatively, D is TRBD1 (5 bases). Germline CDR1 LNHDA, CDR2 SQIVND (reference sequence). This CDR3 contains 15 residues. Trimming removed 4 bases from V and 4 bases from J, with 16 bases in between. CDR3: CASSKGLRDSYGYTF. CDR3 bases: TGTGCCAGTAGTAAGGGGCTCCGGGACTCCTATGGCTACACCTTC.

This chain links TRBV4-3 with TRBJ1-2; 10 positions match TRBD1. CDR1 and CDR2 from the germline V gene are LGHNA and YSLEER. The CDR3 consists of 16 residues. The V segment lost 4 bases and the J segment 5 bases; nucleotides outside the gene matches: 10. Here the CDR3 reads CASSRTPGQGIYGYTF. The DNA for the CDR3 is TGCGCCAGCAGCCGAACCCCGGGACAGGGGATTTATGGCTACACCTTC.

The chain carries TRBV6-1 and TRBJ1-2; 7 bases are shared with TRBD1. CDR3 length: 16 amino acids. Germline CDR1 and CDR2: MNHNS and SASEGT. Trimming at V came to 4 bases and at J to 7 bases, leaving 15 bases not matched to a gene. CDR3 bases: TGTGCCAGCAGTGTTAGACCGGGACAGAGCAGTGGTGGCTACACCTTC. It yields the protein CASSVRPGQSSGGYTF.

Only a few counts were recorded for this clone. This sequence joins TRBV24-1 and TRBJ2-2, with D possibly matching TRBD1 (5 bases). The CDR3 runs 15 residues. Germline V CDR1 and CDR2: KGHDR, SFDVKD. Trimming removed 9 bases at V and 2 bases at J, with 15 bases between. The CDR3 sequence is CATSAAWTNTGELFF. CDR3 coding DNA: TGTGCCACCTCCGCTGCGTGGACAAACACCGGGGAGCTGTTTTTT.

V and J are TRBV10-3 and TRBJ1-2; 7 positions match TRBD1. CDR1 and CDR2 (germline): ENHRY, SYGVKD. The CDR3 runs to 15 residues. Trimming removed 0 bases from V and 4 bases from J; junction bases left unmatched: 5. The CDR3 is CAISESPGGSYGYTF. CDR3 in DNA: TGTGCCATCAGTGAGTCTCCAGGGGGTTCCTATGGCTACACCTTC.

J is TRBJ2-1 and V is TRBV7-9; D gene uncertain. CDR1 and CDR2 from the germline V gene are SEHNR and FQNEAQ (reference sequence). The V end lost 4 bases, the J end lost 5 bases, and 6 bases lay between the germline ends. The CDR3 is made up of 12 amino acids. CDR3 in amino acids: CASSYTDNEQFF. The CDR3 nucleotides are TGTGCCAGCAGCTACACCGACAATGAGCAGTTCTTC. Combining the CDR3 with reference TRBV7-9 and TRBJ2-1 gives the whole variable domain DTGVSQNPRHKITKRGQNVTFRCDPISEHNRLYWYRQTLGQGPEFLTYFQNEAQLEKSRLLSDRFSAERPKGSFSTLEIQRTEQGDSAMYLCASSYTDNEQFFGPGTRLTVL.

The rearrangement joins TRBV6-6 to TRBJ2-7; a possible D gene is TRBD2 (7 bases). CDR1 and CDR2 (germline): MNHNY, SVGAGI (reference sequence). CDR3 length: 14 residues. The V end was cut by 2 bases, the J end by 4 bases, with 12 bases between. The CDR3 is CASSYSGTKYEQYF. CDR3 nucleotides: TGTGCCAGCAGTTACAGCGGGACAAAGTACGAGCAGTACTTC.

The chain has TRBV15 and TRBJ2-7, with D tentatively TRBD1 (5 bases). The CDR3 extends over 15 amino acids. Germline V gene sequence: CDR1 LNHNV, CDR2 YYDKDF (reference sequence). Trimming removed 4 bases from V and 0 bases from J, with 13 bases in between. CDR3 sequence (DNA): TGTGCCACCAGCAAACAGGACGGATCCTCCTACGAGCAGTACTTC. It encodes CATSKQDGSSYEQYF. The full variable domain, rest sourced from reference TRBV15 and TRBJ2-7, is DAMVIQNPRYQVTQFGKPVTLSCSQTLNHNVMYWYQQKSSQAPKLLFHYYDKDFNNEADTPDNFQSRRPNTSFCFLDIRSPGLGDTAMYLCATSKQDGSSYEQYFGPGTRLTVT.

This clone was recorded only once. The chain links TRBV6-5 to TRBJ2-7; TRBD1 agrees at 8 bases. The CDR3 covers 15 residues. The germline V gene has CDR1 MNHEY and CDR2 SVGAGI. With V trimmed by 7 bases and J by 2 bases, 10 bases remained unmatched. The CDR3 spells CASKEWDRNPYEQYF. The CDR3, as DNA: TGTGCCAGCAAGGAATGGGACAGGAACCCCTACGAGCAGTACTTC.

The chain uses TRBV14 and TRBJ1-1; D ambiguous. The germline V gene has CDR1 SGHDN and CDR2 FVKESK. CDR3 length equals 15 residues. Between the trimmed V and J ends, which lost 0 bases and 6 bases, there was a span of 14 bases. CDR3 in DNA: TGTGCCAGCAGCCAAGATTGGGCAGGTCACGCTGAAGCTTTCTTT. Its protein is CASSQDWAGHAEAFF.

This chain uses TRBV29-1 with TRBJ2-7; 8 nucleotides match TRBD1. The germline gives CDR1 SQVTM, CDR2 ANQGSEA. Trimming took 5 bases from V and 6 from J; bases not matched to a gene: 9. The CDR3 loop spans 13 amino acids. Here the CDR3 reads CSVLGQVGFEQYF. The CDR3 DNA reads TGCAGCGTTTTGGGACAGGTGGGTTTCGAGCAGTACTTC.

The gene calls are TRBV4-3 and TRBJ1-6, with a weak D call TRBD1 (6 bases). The CDR3 runs to 17 residues. Trimming pared 1 base from V and 6 bases from J, leaving 16 bases between. Germline V CDR1 and CDR2: LGHNA, YSLEER. CDR3 coding DNA: TGCGCCAGCAGCCAAGGGCCGTCGGCAGGGGTTAATTCACCCCTCCACTTT. Residues: CASSQGPSAGVNSPLHF.

This clone showed up just a few times. V usage is TRBV4-2 and J usage is TRBJ2-7; D unresolved. The CDR3 runs to 13 residues. Trimming removed 1 base from V and 4 bases from J, with 8 bases in between. Germline V gene data show CDR1 as LGHNA and CDR2 as YNFKEQ. The CDR3 DNA reads as TGTGCCAGCAGCCAAGTCCCCACTTACGAGCAGTACTTC. Protein sequence: CASSQVPTYEQYF.

This clone was seen a single time. The J gene is TRBJ2-7, the V gene TRBV21-1; the D call of TRBD1 is as the table states it, not checked on the DNA. TRBV21-1 is marked as a pseudogene. The CDR3 consists of 16 residues. This CDR3 reads CASSRGSGTGLYEQYF. CDR3 sequence (DNA): TGTGCCAGCAGCAGGGGTTCCGGGACAGGCCTCTACGAGCAGTACTTC.

The J gene is TRBJ1-6, the V gene TRBV5-1; TRBD1 is a possible D gene (5 bases). The V end lost 2 bases, the J end lost 5 bases, and 8 bases lay between the germline ends. The CDR3 runs 14 residues. Germline-derived CDR1 and CDR2 are SGHRS and YFSETQ. CDR3 loop: CASSLQVNNSPLHF. The CDR3 DNA is TGCGCCAGCAGCTTACAGGTAAATAATTCACCCCTCCACTTT.

The chain links TRBV7-3 to TRBJ1-2, with D hard to call. The CDR3 length is 13 residues. Germline V CDR1 and CDR2: SGHTA, FQGTGA. Deletions cut 0 bases from V and 7 bases from J, with 9 bases between. The CDR3 is CASSLTGSGGYTF. The CDR3 region has the DNA TGTGCCAGCAGCTTAACAGGATCGGGTGGCTACACCTTC.

Here the CDR3 DNA reads TGTGCCAGCAGTCCCTGGACAGGGGGCGTCTATGGCTACACCTTC. This translates into CASSPWTGGVYGYTF. This chain links TRBV5-8 with TRBJ1-2; 11 bases are a match to TRBD1. Germline V gives CDR1 SGHTS, CDR2 YDEGEE. V dropped 5 bases and J dropped 4; count of bases not matched to a gene: 7. The CDR3 is 15 amino acids.

The chain is built from TRBV28 and TRBJ1-4, with 11 bases fitting TRBD1. This CDR3 contains 16 residues. Germline trimming cut 5 bases from V and 2 bases from J; bases unmatched to any gene: 4. CDR1 is MDHEN, CDR2 SYDVKM, per germline. In DNA, the CDR3 is TGTGCCAGCAGTAGCGGACAGGGGGCGACTAATGAAAAACTGTTTTTT. Translating gives CASSSGQGATNEKLFF. The full variable domain, completed using reference TRBV28 and TRBJ1-4, is DVKVTQSSRYLVKRTGEKVFLECVQDMDHENMFWYRQDPGLGLRLIYFSYDVKMKEKGDIPEGYSVSREKKERFSLILESASTNQTSMYLCASSSGQGATNEKLFFGSGTQLSVL.

The rearrangement uses TRBV10-2 and TRBJ1-2; no reliable D call. Germline CDR1 is WSHSY and CDR2 is SAAADI. The CDR3 spans 12 residues. V gave up 6 bases and J gave up 7 bases, with 12 bases separating them. The CDR3 region is CASREGRGGYTF. The CDR3 coding sequence is TGCGCCAGCAGGGAGGGTAGAGGTGGCTACACCTTC.

The chain couples TRBV7-3 to TRBJ2-7; D remains ambiguous. The CDR3 is 13 residues long. Between the trimmed V and J ends, which lost 4 bases and 3 bases, there was a span of 10 bases. The V gene's germline CDR1 is SGHTA and CDR2 FQGTGA. The CDR3, as DNA: TGTGCCAGCAGCTCAAAAGAGGTCTACGAGCAGTACTTC. Translated: CASSSKEVYEQYF.

Notes on this clone: One end of the junction fails to match germline, which may point to a read error. The gene calls are TRBV30 and TRBJ1-2, with a weak D call TRBD1 (6 bases). The CDR3 covers 12 residues. Germline V gives CDR1 GTSNPN, CDR2 SVGIG (reference sequence). CDR3 protein: CTLSEGVSGYTF. The CDR3 DNA reads as TGCACCCTGAGTGAGGGGGTCTCTGGCTACACCTTC.

The chain carries TRBV3-1 (or the pseudogene TRBV3-2) and TRBJ2-2, with 12 bases aligning to TRBD2. Germline CDR1 and CDR2: LGHDT and YNNKEL (reference sequence). The CDR3 loop spans 16 amino acids. Trimming removed 7 bases from V and 8 bases from J; junction bases left unmatched: 11. The CDR3, as DNA: TGTGCCAGCATGCCGACCCGGACTAGCGGGGTGGGGGAGCTGTTTTTT. Encoded protein: CASMPTRTSGVGELFF.